This record looks at one T cell receptor (beta chain) sequence and its context. Its antigen remains unidentified. No clone much larger than this one lies a single base away; base qualities are absent. TCR CDR3 regions were amplified from genomic DNA by multiplex PCR using the deep immunoSEQ assay. Extracted genomic DNA from each cell subset was spread evenly across all wells of several immunoSEQ 96-well plates, with each plate serving as a replicate. Each replicate PCR for sorted subsets received approximately 200 ng genomic DNA, equal to some 32,000 T cell genomes. Purified libraries were quantified with a Qubit 3.0 fluorometer, sized on a Bioanalyzer 2100, and re-quantified with the KAPA Library Quantification kit. Every immunoSEQ 96-well plate was sequenced on a separate single-read 150-cycle Illumina NextSeq 550 flow cell. Per the authors' processing: The immunoSEQ output contained only junctional sequences without quality scores, so filtering could not match that applied to full-length reads. To assign V/J genes and CDR3, sequences were annotated using PyIR, a Python wrapper for IgBLAST v1.9, with IMGT germline references. Reads with weak V/J assignments (E-value above 1e-6), missing CDR3, stop codons, out-of-frame junctions, or ambiguous translated residues were removed. V3J clonotypes were defined by identical inferred V gene, J gene, and CDR3 amino acid sequence. Percentage overlap between repertoires was calculated by dividing the number of shared unique clonotypes by the size of the smaller repertoire. Three approaches were used to assess repertoire richness: RTK rarefaction, the Chao1 estimator, and Recon v2.1 estimates of unobserved clonotypes. Generation probabilities were computed with OLGA for all TCRbeta clonotypes obtained by the gDNA method from four donors. TCRdb provides this immuneACCESS table in a form limited to in-frame rearrangements. Some clones are lacking; in checked studies, under half of them reflect an unresolved V gene, and why the rest are absent is not known. V, J and clone size were drawn from that table, and D and trimming were deduced from the DNA. This sample comprises about 2,500,000 clones, 90% to 95% of them detected only once. The ten top clones hold about 0.13% of the sample.

This sample was taken from a study of shared clonotypes between healthy human individuals (dated by TCRdb to 2018 to 2020). Notes on the research overall: The cohort comprised two women and a few men aged 18 to 49 years. Per donor, three plates each were used for CD4 naive and CD4 memory, two for CD8 naive, and one for CD8 memory. Blood TCR repertoires of a handful of healthy adults were deeply sequenced to estimate repertoire size and the extent of clonotype sharing between individuals. Different laboratories and diverse techniques were used to prepare libraries and sequence TCR repertoires, to increase sequencing depth and limit assay-specific biases. Leukapheresis yielded between about 0.94 and 8.9 billion PBMCs per donor. Overall study results and their limits: Because the study included only a small number of donors, the genetic and exposure-history diversity represented was limited. Sampling was limited to blood, and TCR repertoires in tissue likely differ from TCR repertoires in blood. Higher generation probabilities were observed for clonotypes shared by all four sorted-subset donors than for non-shared clonotypes. Pairwise subsampling indicated that sequencing depth was expected to affect the degree of clonotype sharing among donors. Larger estimated clonotype richness was generally found for naive subsets than for memory subsets. About 5% of naive CD4, more than 3% of naive CD8, 2.3% of memory CD4, and approximately 0.4% of memory CD8 clonotypes were shared across a few donors. Rarefaction of sorted-subset datasets indicated incomplete sequencing despite the large sequencing depth.

The donors were healthy, HIV-negative adults who had no recently reported acute infections or vaccinations. Every donor was a Caucasian adult residing in Nashville, Tennessee, USA. CD4+ T cells were enriched through magnetic negative selection, after which naive cells were positively selected on CD45RA and the remaining negative fraction served as the memory subset. After blood collection by leukapheresis, PBMCs were isolated using Ficoll-Histopaque density gradient centrifugation and then cryopreserved in the vapor phase of liquid nitrogen. Analytical flow cytometry was used to check the purity and quantity of each magnetically sorted T cell population. Genomic DNA was isolated from every sorted fraction and measured by UV absorbance on a Nanodrop 2000c. Reading the germline V gene gives CDR1 MDHEN and CDR2 SYDVKM. V is shortened by 6 bases, J by 5 bases, and the region joining them spans 22 bases. The CDR3 spans 16 residues, from the cysteine through the phenylalanine. Of all the DNA, just the CDR3 is kept, 48 bases in frame from base 1.

This receptor chain uses TRBV28 and TRBJ2-5; the D assignment is uncertain and may be TRBD1 or TRBD2, with 7 bases supporting each. Sequencing was performed on naive CD4+ T cells sorted from blood. Sample cell subset or site, as interpreted from the label and publication: CD45RA+ positively selected. The sequence came from a man younger than 35 in good health. The CDR3 reads CASSPGGAGMWETQYF. The base sequence is TGTGCCAGCAGCCCAGGGGGGGCGGGGATGTGGGAGACCCAGTACTTC. The full variable domain, completed from the reference TRBV28 and TRBJ2-5 proteins outside the CDR3, reads DVKVTQSSRYLVKRTGEKVFLECVQDMDHENMFWYRQDPGLGLRLIYFSYDVKMKEKGDIPEGYSVSREKKERFSLILESASTNQTSMYLCASSPGGAGMWETQYFGPGTRLLVL.